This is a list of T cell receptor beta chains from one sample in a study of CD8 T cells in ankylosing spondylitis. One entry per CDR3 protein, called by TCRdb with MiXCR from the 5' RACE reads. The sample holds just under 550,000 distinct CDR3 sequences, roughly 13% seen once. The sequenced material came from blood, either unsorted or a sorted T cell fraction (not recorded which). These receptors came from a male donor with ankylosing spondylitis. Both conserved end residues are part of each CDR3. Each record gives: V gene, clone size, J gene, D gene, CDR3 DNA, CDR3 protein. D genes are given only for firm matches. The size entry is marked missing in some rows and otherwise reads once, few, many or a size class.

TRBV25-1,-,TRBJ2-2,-,TGTGCCAGCAGGAGGTCCGGCGGGGAGCTGTTTTTT,CASRRSGGELFF
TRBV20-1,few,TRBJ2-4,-,TGCAGTGCCCTACTTACCGGCCAAAACATTCAGTACTTC,CSALLTGQNIQYF
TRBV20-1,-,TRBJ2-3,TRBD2,TGCAGTGCGCCACTAGCGACGCGAGATACGCAGTATTTT,CSAPLATRDTQYF
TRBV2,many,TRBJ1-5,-,TGTGCCAGCACCCGAGGGGGAGATAGTAATCAGCCCCAGCATTTT,CASTRGGDSNQPQHF
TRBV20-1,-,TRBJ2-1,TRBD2,TGCAGTGCTAGAGGTGGGACTAGCGGGGAAACCTACAATGAGCAGTTCTTC,CSARGGTSGETYNEQFF
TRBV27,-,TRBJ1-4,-,TGTGCCAGCAGTTTTAATCCCCCGTATGGAAAACTGTTTTTT,CASSFNPPYGKLFF
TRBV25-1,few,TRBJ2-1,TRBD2,TGTGCCAGCAGTGAATCTCTAGCGGGATACAATGAGCAGTTCTTC,CASSESLAGYNEQFF
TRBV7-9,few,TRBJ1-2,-,TGTGCCAGCAGCTTATATCTGAACAGAAACTATGGCTACACCTTC,CASSLYLNRNYGYTF
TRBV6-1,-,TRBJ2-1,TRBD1,TGTGCCAGCACCTGGGACAGGGGGCGCGGTGAGCAGTTCTTC,CASTWDRGRGEQFF
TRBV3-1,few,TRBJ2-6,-,TGTGCCAGCAGGCGAAGACTAGGAGGCTCCCTCGGGGCCAACGTCCTGACTTTC,CASRRRLGGSLGANVLTF
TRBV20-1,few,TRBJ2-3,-,TGCAGTGCTAGAGACGAAGGCGGGGCAACAGATACGCAGTATTTT,CSARDEGGATDTQYF
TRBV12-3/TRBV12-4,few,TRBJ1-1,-,TGTGCCAGCAGTACCGAAGGAGGAAACACTGAAGCTTTCTTT,CASSTEGGNTEAFF
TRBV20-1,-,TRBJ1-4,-,TGCAGTGCTAGTGTCGGTGCAACTAATGAAAAACTGTTTTTT,CSASVGATNEKLFF
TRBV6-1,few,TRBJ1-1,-,TGTGCCAGCAGTGACCGTCGTAGAGGTTTCTTT,CASSDRRRGFF
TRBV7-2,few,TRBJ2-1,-,TGTGCCAGCAGCCTCCGGGACGTGAGCTCCTACAATGAGCAGTTCTTC,CASSLRDVSSYNEQFF
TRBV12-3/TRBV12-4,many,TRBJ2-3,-,TGTGCCAGCAGCCACCGGGAAGGGAGTCGGACAGATACGCAGTATTTT,CASSHREGSRTDTQYF
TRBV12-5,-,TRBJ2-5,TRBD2,TGTGCTAGTGGCCCCGGGGGGGGCGGAGAGACCCAGTACTTC,CASGPGGGGETQYF
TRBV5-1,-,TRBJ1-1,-,TGCGCCAGCAGCTTGGGGCAGTCCCCAGCTATTATGAACACTGAAGCTTTCTTT,CASSLGQSPAIMNTEAFF
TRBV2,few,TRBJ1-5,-,TGTGCCAGCACCTCACAGGGAGGTCAGCCCCAGCATTTT,CASTSQGGQPQHF
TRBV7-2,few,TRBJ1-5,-,TGTGCCAGCAGCTTAGCAGGGGCCAGTGGCAATCAGCCCCAGCATTTT,CASSLAGASGNQPQHF
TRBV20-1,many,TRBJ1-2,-,TGCAGTGCTATATCAATTCGACGGACCATTAACTATGGCTACACCTTC,CSAISIRRTINYGYTF
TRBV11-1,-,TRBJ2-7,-,TGTGCCAGCAGCGGGGGACATTTCTACGAGCAGTACTTC,CASSGGHFYEQYF
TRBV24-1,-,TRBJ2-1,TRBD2,TGTGCCACCAGTGATATTCGATCAGCGGGAGTCAATGAGCAGTTCTTC,CATSDIRSAGVNEQFF
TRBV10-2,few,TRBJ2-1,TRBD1,TGCGCCAGCAGTGAACCGACAGGGGGCCGTACCCCTTTTACCTACAATGAGCAGTTCTTC,CASSEPTGGRTPFTYNEQFF
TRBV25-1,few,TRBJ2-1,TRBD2,TGTGCCAGCAGTCACTTCCGCGGGGGGACCTTCAAGAATGAGCAGTTCTTC,CASSHFRGGTFKNEQFF
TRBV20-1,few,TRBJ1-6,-,TGCAGTGCTAGAGACCTACCCTTACAAGGGGGGAATTCACCCCTCCACTTT,CSARDLPLQGGNSPLHF
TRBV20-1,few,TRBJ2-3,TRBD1,TGCAGTGCCCCCGGGACAGGGGAAGATACGCAGTATTTT,CSAPGTGEDTQYF
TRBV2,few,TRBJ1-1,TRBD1,TGTGCCAGCAGGTCAGGGGGCGACGAAGCTTTCTTT,CASRSGGDEAFF
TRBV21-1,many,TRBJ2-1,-,TGTGCCAGCAGCATACAAGACCGCGGAGTTTCCTACAATGAGCAGTTCTTC,CASSIQDRGVSYNEQFF
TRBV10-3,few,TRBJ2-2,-,TGTGCCATCAGTGAGCGAGGGGCCGGGGAGCTGTTTTTT,CAISERGAGELFF
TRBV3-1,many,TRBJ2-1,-,TGTGCCAGCAGCCCTCAAGCGGATGAGCAGTTCTTC,CASSPQADEQFF
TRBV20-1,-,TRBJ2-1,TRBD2,TGCAGTGCTAGCCGGACTAGCGTCATCGACGATGAGCAGTTCTTC,CSASRTSVIDDEQFF
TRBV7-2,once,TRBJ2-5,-,TGTGCCAGCAGCTCCGGGGAAGTTTCGACCCAGTACTTC,CASSSGEVSTQYF
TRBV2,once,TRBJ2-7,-,TGTGCCAGCAGAGGGGACCTTGGAGGGGAGTTCATCTTC,CASRGDLGGEFIF
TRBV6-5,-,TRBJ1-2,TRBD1,TGTGCCAGCAGTTCCGAACCCCCGACAGGGCCTAACTATGGCTACACCTTC,CASSSEPPTGPNYGYTF
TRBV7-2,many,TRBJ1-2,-,TGTGCCAGCACCTTGGGGGACGGAAACTATGGCTACACCTTC,CASTLGDGNYGYTF
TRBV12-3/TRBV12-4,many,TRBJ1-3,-,TGTGCCAGCAGACCAAACTCTGGAAACACCATATATTTT,CASRPNSGNTIYF
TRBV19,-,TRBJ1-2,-,TGTGCCAGTAGACACTTTGGCGATGCAAACTATGGCTACACCTTC,CASRHFGDANYGYTF
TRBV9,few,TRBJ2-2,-,TGTGCCAGCAGCGTAAGTGGGTCCGGGGAGCTGTTTTTT,CASSVSGSGELFF
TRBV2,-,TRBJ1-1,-,TGTGCCAGCAGGGCACGGGGGGGACGCGTATCGACTGAAGCTTTCTTT,CASRARGGRVSTEAFF
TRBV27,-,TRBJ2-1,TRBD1,TGTGCCAGCAGCCCTAACAGGGGCCATGAGCAGTTCTTC,CASSPNRGHEQFF
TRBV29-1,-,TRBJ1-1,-,TGCAGCGTTGAGGTTCAGGGTAGGAGGGACACTGAAGCTTTCTTT,CSVEVQGRRDTEAFF
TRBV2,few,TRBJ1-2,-,TGTGCCAGCAGTGAAACACAGACAAGGCTCGGGTATGGCTACACCTTC,CASSETQTRLGYGYTF
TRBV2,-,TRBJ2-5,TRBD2,TGTGCCAGCCGTAAGCTAGCGGCCCAAGAGACCCAGTACTTC,CASRKLAAQETQYF
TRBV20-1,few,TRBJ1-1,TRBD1,TGCAGTGCTAGAGACTACAGGGGCGGTAACACTGAAGCTTTCTTT,CSARDYRGGNTEAFF
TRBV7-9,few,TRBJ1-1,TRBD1,TGTGCCAGCAGCTTAACAGGGGGCGGAGGAACTGAAGCTTTCTTT,CASSLTGGGGTEAFF
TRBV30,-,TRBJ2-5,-,TGTGCCTGGAATCCTGAGACAGGACCCGAGGATGAGACCCAGTACTTC,CAWNPETGPEDETQYF
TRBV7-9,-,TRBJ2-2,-,TGTGCCAGCAGCCCTATTTTGACCGGGGAGCTGTTTTTT,CASSPILTGELFF
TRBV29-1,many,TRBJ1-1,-,TGCAGCGTTGGCCAGGGTACTAACACTGAAGCTTTCTTT,CSVGQGTNTEAFF
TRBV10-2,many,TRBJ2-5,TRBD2,TGCGCCAGCAGTTCCCAACTAGCGCCTGACGAGACCCAGTACTTC,CASSSQLAPDETQYF
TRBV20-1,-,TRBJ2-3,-,TGCAGTGCTAGAGATCCGGTGGGGAAACATACGCAGTATTTT,CSARDPVGKHTQYF
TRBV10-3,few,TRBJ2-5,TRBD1,TGTGCCATCAGTGAGCCGAGACAGGGGGGAGAGACCCAGTACTTC,CAISEPRQGGETQYF
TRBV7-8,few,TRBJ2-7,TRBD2,TGTGCCAGCAGGATTGATACTAGCGGGGGACACGAGCAGTACTTC,CASRIDTSGGHEQYF
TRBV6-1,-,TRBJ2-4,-,TGTGCCAGCAGTATCCGGGACACCAAAAACATTCAGTACTTC,CASSIRDTKNIQYF